The T cell receptor beta chain under discussion was sequenced for a study of blood T cell repertoires in COVID-19 (dated by TCRdb to about 2020). Study-wide context: Samples from collaborators originated in the United States, Italy and Spain and spanned both the acute and convalescent phases of COVID-19. The material from the prospective study consisted of cDNA or gDNA derived from T cells, B-cell-depleted T cells, or PBMCs. Subjects who had been exposed to COVID-19, were actively infected with it, or had recovered from it provided the deeply sampled blood TCRbeta repertoires that made up the dataset. The repertoires were released in a freely available public database meant as a resource for research on the immune response to SARS-CoV-2. Samples came from the ongoing ImmuneRACE study (first 160 participants) plus 1,254 subjects from 6 global collaborators. Sample metadata almost always included a de-identified subject ID, COVID-19 status, age in years and sex. Where HLA class I and class II types were available, the types were taken from metadata supplied by the sample provider, not from assay-based typing.

Notes on this clone: Its specific antigen is unknown. It has no much larger one-base neighbor in the sample; base qualities were not kept.

TCRbeta CDR3 regions were amplified from genomic DNA by means of the immunoSEQ Assay, a bias-controlled multiplex PCR. The published analysis was carried out like this. The number of nucleated cells in each sample was estimated from the amplification of reference gene primers within the assay. To quantify the absolute abundance of each unique TCRbeta CDR3 rearrangement, sequence reads were collapsed and filtered. For each sample, productive Simpson clonality was calculated as the square root of Simpson's diversity index across productive rearrangements. TCRdb carries this immuneACCESS record with in-frame sequences only. Its versions omit some clonotypes, under half of them owing to an unresolved V gene in the studies checked, with the rest unexplained. That table is the source of V, J and clone size, and D and trimming were worked out from the DNA. For this sample the table gives 70,000 to 95,000 clones, of which over 75% were detected only once. The ten biggest clones cover approximately 7.3% of the sample.

Each collaborating institution followed its own protocols to collect whole blood in K2EDTA tubes. Collaborator samples were shipped for TCRbeta analysis as frozen whole blood, isolated PBMCs, or DNA extracted from either sample type. What the authors observed across the whole study: The amount of clinical and demographic metadata varied by source and participant and was provided uncurated.

Sequencing input: peripheral blood. This clonotype was obtained from a man between 65 and 85 years old with acute or convalescent COVID-19.

The DNA reads TGTGCCAGCAGCTCCCGGGGGGGATACAATGAGCAGTTCTTC. This sequence encodes CASSSRGGYNEQFF. The rearrangement joined TRBV9 to TRBJ2-1; 8 central bases correspond to TRBD2. The CDR3 covers 14 residues, taking in both the cysteine and the phenylalanine. The CDR3 DNA has 42 bases and is translated from base 1. The germline V gene encodes CDR1 SGDLS and CDR2 YYNGEE. The junction shows trimming of 4 bases on V and 4 bases on J, and the gene matches do not reach 4 bases of it. Joined to the reference TRBV9 and TRBJ2-1 proteins, this CDR3 gives the full variable domain: DSGVTQTPKHLITATGQRVTLRCSPRSGDLSVYWYQQSLDQGLQFLIQYYNGEERAKGNILERFSAQQFPDLHSELNLSSLELGDSALYFCASSSRGGYNEQFFGPGTRLTVL.